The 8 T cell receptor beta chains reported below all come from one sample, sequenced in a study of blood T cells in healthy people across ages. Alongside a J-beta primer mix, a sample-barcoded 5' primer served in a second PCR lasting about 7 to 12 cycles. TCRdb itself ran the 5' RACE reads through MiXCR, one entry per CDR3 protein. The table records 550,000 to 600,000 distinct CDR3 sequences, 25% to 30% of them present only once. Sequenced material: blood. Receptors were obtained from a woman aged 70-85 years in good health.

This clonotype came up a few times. The CDR3 spells CASSVGESPLHF. Written as DNA, the CDR3 is TGTGCCAGCAGCGTAGGGGAATCACCCCTCCACTTT. V and J are TRBV9 and TRBJ1-6, with no clear D. There are 12 residues in the CDR3. The germline V and J ends were trimmed by 0 bases and 10 bases, with 5 bases remaining between them. Germline CDR1 is SGDLS and CDR2 is YYNGEE.

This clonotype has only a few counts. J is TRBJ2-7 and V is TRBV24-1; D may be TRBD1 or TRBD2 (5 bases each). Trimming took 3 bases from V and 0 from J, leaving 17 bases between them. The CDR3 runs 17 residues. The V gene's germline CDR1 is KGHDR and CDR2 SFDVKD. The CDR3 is CATSDQTGDGNSYEQYF. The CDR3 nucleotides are TGTGCCACCAGTGATCAAACCGGGGACGGCAACTCCTACGAGCAGTACTTC.

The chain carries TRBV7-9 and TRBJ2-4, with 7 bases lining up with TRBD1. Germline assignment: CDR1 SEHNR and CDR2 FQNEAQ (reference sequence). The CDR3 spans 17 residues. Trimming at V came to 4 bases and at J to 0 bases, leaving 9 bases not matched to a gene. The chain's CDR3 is CASSSIGQELAKNIQYF. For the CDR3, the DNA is TGTGCCAGCAGCTCGATCGGACAGGAGCTAGCCAAAAACATTCAGTACTTC. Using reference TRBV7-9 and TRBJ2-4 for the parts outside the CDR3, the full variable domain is DTGVSQNPRHKITKRGQNVTFRCDPISEHNRLYWYRQTLGQGPEFLTYFQNEAQLEKSRLLSDRFSAERPKGSFSTLEIQRTEQGDSAMYLCASSSIGQELAKNIQYFGAGTRLSVL.

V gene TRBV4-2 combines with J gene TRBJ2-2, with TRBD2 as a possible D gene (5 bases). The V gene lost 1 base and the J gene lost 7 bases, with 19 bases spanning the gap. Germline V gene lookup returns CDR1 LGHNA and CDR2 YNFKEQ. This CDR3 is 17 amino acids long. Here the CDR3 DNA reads TGTGCCAGCAGCCAAGGAGTTGCGGAGGTGTATAGCGGGGAGCTGTTTTTT. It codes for CASSQGVAEVYSGELFF.

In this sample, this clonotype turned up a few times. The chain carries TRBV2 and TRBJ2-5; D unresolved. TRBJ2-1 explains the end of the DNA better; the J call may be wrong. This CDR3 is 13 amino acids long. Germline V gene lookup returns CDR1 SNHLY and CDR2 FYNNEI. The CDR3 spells CASSELAGGEQFF. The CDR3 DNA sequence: TGTGCCAGCAGTGAGTTGGCAGGTGGTGAGCAGTTCTTC.

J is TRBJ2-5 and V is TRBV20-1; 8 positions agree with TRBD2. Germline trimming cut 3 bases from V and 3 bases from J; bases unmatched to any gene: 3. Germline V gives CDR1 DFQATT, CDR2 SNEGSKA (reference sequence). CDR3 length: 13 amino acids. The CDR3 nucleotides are TGCAGTGCTAGCGGGGGGGCGGAAGAGACCCAGTACTTC. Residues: CSASGGAEETQYF.

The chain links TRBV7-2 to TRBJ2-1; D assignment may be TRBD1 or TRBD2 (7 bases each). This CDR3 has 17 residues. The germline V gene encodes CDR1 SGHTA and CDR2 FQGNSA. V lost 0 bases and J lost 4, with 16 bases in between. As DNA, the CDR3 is TGTGCCAGCAGCTTAGCCCCGGGGAGGGGGCCTTACAATGAGCAGTTCTTC. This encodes CASSLAPGRGPYNEQFF.

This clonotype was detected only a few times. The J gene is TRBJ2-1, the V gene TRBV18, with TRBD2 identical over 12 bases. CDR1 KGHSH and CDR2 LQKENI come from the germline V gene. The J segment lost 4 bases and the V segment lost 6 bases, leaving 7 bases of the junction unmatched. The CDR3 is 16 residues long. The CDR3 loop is CASSQVLAGGYNEQFF. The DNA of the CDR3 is TGTGCCAGCTCCCAAGTACTAGCGGGGGGATACAATGAGCAGTTCTTC.